These T cell receptor beta chains were read from a single sample in a study of T cells in Graves' hyperthyroidism and ophthalmopathy. TCRdb used MiXCR to reprocess the multiplex PCR reads, holding one entry per CDR3 protein. In the table there are some 510,000 distinct CDR3 sequences, 20% to 25% of which are singletons. Sequencing was done on a sample of blood. All receptors derive from a young man with Graves' hyperthyroidism. Each CDR3 is given with its conserved first and last residue. Each record gives: CDR3 length, J gene, V gene, D gene, clone size, CDR3 protein, CDR3 DNA. A D gene is named only where the DNA matches it firmly. Size is stated for part of the rows, as once, few or many counts, or as a class when the clone is expanded.

len: 14; j_gene: TRBJ1-5; v_gene: TRBV6-2/TRBV6-3; d_gene: -; abundance: few; CDR3aa: CASSYLWADQPQHF; CDR3nt: TGTGCCAGCAGTTATTTATGGGCGGATCAGCCCCAGCATTTT
len: 13; j_gene: TRBJ2-7; v_gene: TRBV7-2; d_gene: -; abundance: many; CDR3aa: CASSPRAIYEQYF; CDR3nt: TGTGCCAGCAGCCCTAGGGCGATCTACGAGCAGTACTTC
len: 16; j_gene: TRBJ2-5; v_gene: TRBV11-2; d_gene: TRBD2; abundance: many; CDR3aa: CASSLDSSGGQETQYF; CDR3nt: TGTGCCAGCAGCTTAGATTCTAGCGGGGGCCAAGAGACCCAGTACTTC
len: 15; j_gene: TRBJ2-2; v_gene: TRBV6-5; d_gene: TRBD1; abundance: many; CDR3aa: CASSSDRGETGELFF; CDR3nt: TGTGCCAGCAGTTCGGACAGGGGTGAAACCGGGGAGCTGTTTTTT
len: 13; j_gene: TRBJ1-2; v_gene: TRBV29-1; d_gene: -; abundance: many; CDR3aa: CSVVRGGGYGYTF; CDR3nt: TGCAGCGTTGTTCGCGGGGGAGGGTATGGCTACACCTTC
len: 14; j_gene: TRBJ2-2; v_gene: TRBV20-1; d_gene: -; abundance: -; CDR3aa: CSAFYQSRPGELFF; CDR3nt: TGCAGTGCTTTTTACCAGTCTCGCCCCGGGGAGCTGTTTTTT
len: 12; j_gene: TRBJ1-1; v_gene: TRBV29-1; d_gene: -; abundance: many; CDR3aa: CSGQRGTAEAFF; CDR3nt: TGCAGCGGCCAGCGGGGGACCGCTGAAGCTTTCTTT
len: 16; j_gene: TRBJ2-5; v_gene: TRBV24-1; d_gene: TRBD1; abundance: many; CDR3aa: CATSGAYRDREETQYF; CDR3nt: TGTGCCACCAGTGGAGCTTACCGGGACAGAGAAGAGACCCAGTACTTC
len: 12; j_gene: TRBJ2-5; v_gene: TRBV20-1; d_gene: -; abundance: many; CDR3aa: CSASHRRETQYF; CDR3nt: TGCAGTGCTAGTCACAGGCGGGAGACCCAGTACTTC
len: 13; j_gene: TRBJ2-7; v_gene: TRBV7-8; d_gene: -; abundance: many; CDR3aa: CASSLAVREEQYF; CDR3nt: TGTGCCAGCAGCTTAGCGGTGAGAGAGGAGCAGTACTTC
len: 14; j_gene: TRBJ1-5; v_gene: TRBV25-1; d_gene: -; abundance: many; CDR3aa: CASSVGDSNQPQHF; CDR3nt: TGTGCCAGCAGTGTAGGGGATAGCAATCAGCCCCAGCATTTT
len: 14; j_gene: TRBJ1-2; v_gene: TRBV20-1; d_gene: TRBD1; abundance: -; CDR3aa: CSARDRTGDYGYTF; CDR3nt: TGCAGTGCTAGAGACCGAACAGGGGACTATGGCTACACCTTC
len: 11; j_gene: TRBJ2-7; v_gene: TRBV11-2; d_gene: -; abundance: few; CDR3aa: CASSSAEEQYF; CDR3nt: TGTGCCAGCAGCTCAGCCGAGGAGCAGTACTTC
len: 17; j_gene: TRBJ1-2; v_gene: TRBV6-2/TRBV6-3; d_gene: TRBD1; abundance: once; CDR3aa: CASKTRQDRARNYGYTF; CDR3nt: TGTGCCAGCAAAACCCGACAGGACAGGGCGCGAAACTATGGCTACACCTTC
len: 12; j_gene: TRBJ2-7; v_gene: TRBV29-1; d_gene: -; abundance: -; CDR3aa: CSVVQGTREQYF; CDR3nt: TGCAGCGTTGTCCAGGGAACTCGCGAGCAGTACTTC
len: 14; j_gene: TRBJ1-5; v_gene: TRBV6-1; d_gene: -; abundance: many; CDR3aa: CASSETRTDQPQHF; CDR3nt: TGTGCCAGCAGTGAAACCCGAACCGATCAGCCCCAGCATTTT
len: 14; j_gene: TRBJ1-5; v_gene: TRBV19; d_gene: TRBD1; abundance: many; CDR3aa: CASNDRGSNQPQHF; CDR3nt: TGTGCCAGTAATGACAGGGGGAGCAATCAGCCCCAGCATTTT
len: 15; j_gene: TRBJ2-3; v_gene: TRBV15; d_gene: -; abundance: many; CDR3aa: CATSRDLAGPDTQYF; CDR3nt: TGTGCCACCAGCAGAGATCTGGCAGGGCCAGATACGCAGTATTTT
len: 13; j_gene: TRBJ1-5; v_gene: TRBV3-1; d_gene: -; abundance: few; CDR3aa: CASSQAPDAPQHF; CDR3nt: TGTGCCAGCAGCCAAGCCCCTGACGCACCCCAGCATTTT
len: 14; j_gene: TRBJ1-2; v_gene: TRBV5-1; d_gene: -; abundance: many; CDR3aa: CASSFIGAMNGYTF; CDR3nt: TGCGCCAGCAGCTTTATAGGGGCTATGAATGGCTACACCTTC
len: 16; j_gene: TRBJ2-7; v_gene: TRBV5-6; d_gene: TRBD1; abundance: -; CDR3aa: CASSPSPGQESYEQYF; CDR3nt: TGTGCCAGCAGTCCCAGTCCCGGACAGGAGTCCTACGAGCAGTACTTC
len: 15; j_gene: TRBJ2-2; v_gene: TRBV19; d_gene: TRBD2; abundance: few; CDR3aa: CASRVNGGDTGELFF; CDR3nt: TGTGCCAGTAGGGTTAATGGGGGGGACACCGGGGAGCTGTTTTTT